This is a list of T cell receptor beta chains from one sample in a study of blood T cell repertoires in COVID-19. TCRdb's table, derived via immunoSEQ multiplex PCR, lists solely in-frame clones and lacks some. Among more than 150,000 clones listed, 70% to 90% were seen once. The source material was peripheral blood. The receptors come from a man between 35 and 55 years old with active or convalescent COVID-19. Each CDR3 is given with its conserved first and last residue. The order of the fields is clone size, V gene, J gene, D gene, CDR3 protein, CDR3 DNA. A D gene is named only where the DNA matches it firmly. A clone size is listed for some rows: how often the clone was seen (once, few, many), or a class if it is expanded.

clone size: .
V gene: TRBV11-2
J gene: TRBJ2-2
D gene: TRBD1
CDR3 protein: CASSLDGTGGDTGELFF
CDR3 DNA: TGTGCCAGCAGCTTAGACGGGACAGGGGGCGACACCGGGGAGCTGTTTTTT

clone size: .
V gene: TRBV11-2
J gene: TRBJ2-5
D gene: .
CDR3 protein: CASSLAGQGGPPRENQYF
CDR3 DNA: TGTGCCAGCAGCTTAGCCGGCCAGGGGGGACCTCCAAGGGAGAACCAGTACTTC

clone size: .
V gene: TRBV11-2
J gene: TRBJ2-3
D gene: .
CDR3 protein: CASSLSAGDTQYF
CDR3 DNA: TGTGCCAGCAGCCTGAGTGCGGGAGATACGCAGTATTTT

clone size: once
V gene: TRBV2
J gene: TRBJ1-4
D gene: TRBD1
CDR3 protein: CASCTTGGEKLFF
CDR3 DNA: TGTGCCAGCTGCACTACAGGGGGTGAAAAACTGTTTTTT

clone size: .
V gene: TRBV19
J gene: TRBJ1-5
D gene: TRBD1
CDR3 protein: CASRTGTGQSNQPQHF
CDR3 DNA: TGTGCCAGTAGGACCGGGACAGGTCAAAGCAATCAGCCCCAGCATTTT

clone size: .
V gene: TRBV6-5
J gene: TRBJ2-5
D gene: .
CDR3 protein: CASRRDLSDQETQYF
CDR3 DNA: TGTGCCAGCCGGAGGGACCTATCGGACCAAGAGACCCAGTACTTC

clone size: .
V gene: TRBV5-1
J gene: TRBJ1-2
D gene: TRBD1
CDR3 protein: CASSLAGTGGEGYTF
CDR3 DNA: TGCGCCAGCAGCTTGGCCGGGACAGGGGGAGAGGGCTACACCTTC

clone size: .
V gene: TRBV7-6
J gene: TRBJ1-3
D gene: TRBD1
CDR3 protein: CASSIRTGKSSGNTIYF
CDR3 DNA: TGTGCCAGCAGTATCAGGACAGGCAAGAGCTCTGGAAACACCATATATTTT

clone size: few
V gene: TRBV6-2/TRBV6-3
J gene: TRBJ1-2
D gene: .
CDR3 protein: CASSSRGSVTSLYGYTF
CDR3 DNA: TGTGCCAGCAGTAGCAGGGGATCGGTAACCTCGCTTTATGGCTACACCTTC

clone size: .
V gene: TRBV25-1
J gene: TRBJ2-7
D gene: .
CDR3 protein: CASSETGQAYEQYF
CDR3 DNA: TGTGCCAGCAGTGAAACCGGTCAGGCCTACGAGCAGTACTTC

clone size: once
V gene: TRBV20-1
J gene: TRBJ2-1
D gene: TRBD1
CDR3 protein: CSASPGTGVYNEQFF
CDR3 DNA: TGCAGTGCTAGTCCCGGGACAGGGGTTTACAATGAGCAGTTCTTC

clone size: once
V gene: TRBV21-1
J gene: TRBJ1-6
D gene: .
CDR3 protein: CASSKDGSLNSPLHF
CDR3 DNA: TGTGCCAGCAGCAAAGACGGGAGCCTTAATTCACCCCTCCACTTT

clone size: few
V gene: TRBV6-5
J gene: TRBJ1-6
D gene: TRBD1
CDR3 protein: CASSGTGVRALHF
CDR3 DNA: TGTGCCAGTTCTGGGACAGGGGTTAGGGCCCTCCACTTT

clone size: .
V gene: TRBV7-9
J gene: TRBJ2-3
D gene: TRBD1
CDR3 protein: CASSFWTGDTDTQYF
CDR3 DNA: TGTGCCAGCAGCTTCTGGACAGGGGACACAGATACGCAGTATTTT

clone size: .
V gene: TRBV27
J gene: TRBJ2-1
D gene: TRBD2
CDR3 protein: CASSAAAGGFYNEQFF
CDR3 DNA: TGTGCCAGCAGTGCGGCAGCGGGGGGCTTTTACAATGAGCAGTTCTTC

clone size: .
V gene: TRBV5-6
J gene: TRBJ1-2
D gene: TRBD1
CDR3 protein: CASSLGQVYGYTF
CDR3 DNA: TGTGCCAGCAGCCTAGGACAGGTCTATGGCTACACCTTC

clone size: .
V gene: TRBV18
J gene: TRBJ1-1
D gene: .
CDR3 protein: CASSPWGRANMNTEAFF
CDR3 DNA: TGTGCCAGCTCACCATGGGGCAGGGCTAACATGAACACTGAAGCTTTCTTT

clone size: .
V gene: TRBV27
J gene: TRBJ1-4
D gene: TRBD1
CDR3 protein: CASRGQGAGGNEKLFF
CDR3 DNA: TGTGCCAGCAGGGGACAGGGGGCCGGGGGTAATGAAAAACTGTTTTTT

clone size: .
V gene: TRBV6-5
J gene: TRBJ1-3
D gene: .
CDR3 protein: CASSYSGRTSGNTIYF
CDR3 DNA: TGTGCCAGCAGTTACTCTGGCAGGACTTCTGGAAACACCATATATTTT

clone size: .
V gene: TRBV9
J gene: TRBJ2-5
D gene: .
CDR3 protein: CASSDRVHETQYF
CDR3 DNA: TGTGCCAGCAGCGACAGGGTCCACGAGACCCAGTACTTC

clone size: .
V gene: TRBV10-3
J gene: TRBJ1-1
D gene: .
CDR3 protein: CAISEGGVTEAFF
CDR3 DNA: TGTGCCATCAGTGAGGGGGGGGTGACTGAAGCTTTCTTT

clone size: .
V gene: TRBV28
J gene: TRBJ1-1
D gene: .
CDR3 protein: CASSSQARRTAKNTEAFF
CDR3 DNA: TGTGCCAGCAGTTCCCAAGCTCGAAGGACAGCGAAGAACACTGAAGCTTTCTTT

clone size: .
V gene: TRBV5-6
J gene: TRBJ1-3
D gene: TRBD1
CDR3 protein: CASSLGQGSAGNTIYF
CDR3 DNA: TGTGCCAGCAGCTTGGGACAGGGCAGTGCTGGAAACACCATATATTTT

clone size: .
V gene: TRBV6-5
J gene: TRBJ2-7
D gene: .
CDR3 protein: CASSYGGGPVFEQYF
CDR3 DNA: TGTGCCAGCAGTTATGGGGGGGGGCCAGTATTCGAGCAGTACTTC

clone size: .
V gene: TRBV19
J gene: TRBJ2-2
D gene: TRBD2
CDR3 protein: CASSIGGGVNTGELFF
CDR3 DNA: TGTGCCAGTAGTATCGGGGGAGGGGTTAACACCGGGGAGCTGTTTTTT

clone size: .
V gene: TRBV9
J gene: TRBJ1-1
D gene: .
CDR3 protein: CASSVVEGNTEAFF
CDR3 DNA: TGTGCCAGCAGCGTAGTAGAGGGAAACACTGAAGCTTTCTTT

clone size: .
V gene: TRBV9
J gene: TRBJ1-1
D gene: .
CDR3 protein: CASSVTVNTEAFF
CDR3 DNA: TGTGCCAGCAGTGTAACAGTGAACACTGAAGCTTTCTTT

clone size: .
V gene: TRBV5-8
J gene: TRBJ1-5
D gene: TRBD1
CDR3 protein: CASQPPPGQGHQPQHF
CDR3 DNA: TGTGCCAGTCAACCCCCCCCGGGACAGGGGCATCAGCCCCAGCATTTT

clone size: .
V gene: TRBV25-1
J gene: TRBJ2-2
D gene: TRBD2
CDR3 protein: CASSRLAGAGELFF
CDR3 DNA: TGTGCCAGCAGCCGGCTAGCGGGAGCCGGGGAGCTGTTTTTT

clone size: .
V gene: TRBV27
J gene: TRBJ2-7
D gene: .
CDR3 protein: CASSWGSVRKGGLDYEQYF
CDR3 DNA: TGTGCCAGCAGTTGGGGGTCGGTGAGGAAGGGAGGTCTTGACTACGAGCAGTACTTC

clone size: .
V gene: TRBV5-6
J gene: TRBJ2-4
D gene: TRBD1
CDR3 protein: CARPGRGLNLAKNIQYF
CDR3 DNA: TGTGCCAGGCCGGGCAGGGGGCTGAACCTAGCCAAAAACATTCAGTACTTC

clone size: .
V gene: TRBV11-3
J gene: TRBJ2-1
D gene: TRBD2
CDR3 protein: CASQRTSGSNEQFF
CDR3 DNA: TGTGCCAGCCAACGGACTAGCGGGAGCAATGAGCAGTTCTTC

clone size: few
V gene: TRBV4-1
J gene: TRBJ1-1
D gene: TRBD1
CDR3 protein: CASNLRGTMNTEAFF
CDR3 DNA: TGCGCCAGCAACCTCAGGGGGACGATGAACACTGAAGCTTTCTTT

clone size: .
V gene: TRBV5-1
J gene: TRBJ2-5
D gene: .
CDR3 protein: CASSETGETQYF
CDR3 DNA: TGCGCCAGCAGCGAGACCGGGGAGACCCAGTACTTC

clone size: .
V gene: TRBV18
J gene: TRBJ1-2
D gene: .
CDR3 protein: CASSPTSHYGYTF
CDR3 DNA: TGTGCCAGCTCACCAACCAGTCATTATGGCTACACCTTC

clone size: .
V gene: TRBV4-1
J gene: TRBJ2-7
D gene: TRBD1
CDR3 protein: CASSQHRQGRYEQYF
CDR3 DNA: TGCGCCAGCAGCCAACACAGACAGGGAAGATACGAGCAGTACTTC

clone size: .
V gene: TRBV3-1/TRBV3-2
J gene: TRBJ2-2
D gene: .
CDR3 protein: CASSQDYFGRPAPNTGELFF
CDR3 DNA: TGTGCCAGCAGCCAAGATTATTTTGGGAGGCCAGCCCCGAACACCGGGGAGCTGTTTTTT

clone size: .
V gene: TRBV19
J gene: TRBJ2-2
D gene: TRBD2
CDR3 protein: CASSRGLAANTGELFF
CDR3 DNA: TGTGCCAGTAGCCGAGGACTAGCGGCGAACACCGGGGAGCTGTTTTTT

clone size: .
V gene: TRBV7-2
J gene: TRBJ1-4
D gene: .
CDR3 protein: CASSSVATNEKLFF
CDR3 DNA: TGTGCCAGCAGCTCAGTTGCAACTAATGAAAAACTGTTTTTT

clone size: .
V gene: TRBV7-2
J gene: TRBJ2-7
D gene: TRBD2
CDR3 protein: CASSLRSGGRYEQYF
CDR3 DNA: TGTGCCAGCAGCTTAAGAAGCGGGGGGCGATACGAGCAGTACTTC

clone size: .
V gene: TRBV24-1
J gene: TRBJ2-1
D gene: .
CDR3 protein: CATSERGFIGEQFF
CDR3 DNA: TGTGCCACCAGTGAACGGGGGTTCATTGGGGAGCAGTTCTTC

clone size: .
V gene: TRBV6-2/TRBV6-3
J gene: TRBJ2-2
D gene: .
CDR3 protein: CASSWTVTGELFF
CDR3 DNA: TGTGCCAGCAGTTGGACTGTTACCGGGGAGCTGTTTTTT

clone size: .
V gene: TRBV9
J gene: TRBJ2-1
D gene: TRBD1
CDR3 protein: CASSVAPTGDNEQFF
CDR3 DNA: TGTGCCAGCAGCGTAGCCCCGACAGGGGACAATGAGCAGTTCTTC

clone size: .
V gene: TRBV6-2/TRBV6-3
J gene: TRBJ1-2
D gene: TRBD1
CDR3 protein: CASSNRRGQGVWGYTF
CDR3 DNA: TGTGCCAGCAGTAACCGCCGAGGACAGGGAGTTTGGGGCTACACCTTC

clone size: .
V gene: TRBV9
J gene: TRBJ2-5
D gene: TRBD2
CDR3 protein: CASSPTAGGETQYF
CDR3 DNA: TGTGCCAGCAGCCCCACTGCGGGGGGAGAGACCCAGTACTTC

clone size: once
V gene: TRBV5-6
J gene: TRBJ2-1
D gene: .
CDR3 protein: CASSAGPLQFF
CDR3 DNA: TGTGCCAGCAGCGCGGGGCCCTTGCAGTTCTTC

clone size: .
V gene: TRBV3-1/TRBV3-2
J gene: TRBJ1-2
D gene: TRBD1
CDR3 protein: CASSQHDGQVGYTF
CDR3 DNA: TGTGCCAGCAGCCAACATGATGGACAGGTTGGCTACACCTTC

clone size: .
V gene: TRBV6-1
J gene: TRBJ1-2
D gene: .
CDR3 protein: CASSEEGSGHYGYTF
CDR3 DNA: TGTGCCAGCAGTGAAGAGGGGTCAGGCCACTATGGCTACACCTTC